The next 14 T cell receptor beta chains were all read from a single sample in a study of tumor and adjacent non-tumor tissue in lung cancer. TCRbeta libraries were built with three rounds of nested PCR, modified from ARM-PCR. One entry per CDR3 protein, called by TCRdb with MiXCR from the multiplex PCR reads. The data contain more than 85,000 distinct CDR3 sequences, approximately 82% of them singletons. This sample's RNA came from whole unsorted tissue. Specimen: lung tumor tissue. These TCRs come from a woman aged 60 to 75 with non-small cell lung cancer.

The V call is TRBV5-4, the J call TRBJ2-3, with 8 bases matching TRBD1. CDR3 length: 15 residues. Germline lookup yields CDR1 SGHNT and CDR2 YYREEE (reference sequence). V lost 9 bases to trimming and J lost 4 bases; unmatched junction nucleotides: 13. The CDR3 DNA sequence: TGTGCCACCAGAACAGGGGGTAAAGACGCAGATACGCAGTATTTT. Translation: CATRTGGKDADTQYF.

Details on this clonotype: A junction end diverges from the germline sequence, so it may reflect a read error. V is TRBV11-2 and J is TRBJ1-6, with TRBD1 identical over 10 bases. Germline V gene data show CDR1 as SGHAT and CDR2 as FQNNGV. The CDR3 length is 14 residues. This CDR3 reads CTSITDRGSSPLHF. The DNA of the CDR3 is TGTACCAGCATCACGGACAGGGGGAGCTCACCCCTCCACTTT.

In this sample, this clonotype turned up many times. The rearrangement joins TRBV5-1 to TRBJ1-1; no definite D call. From germline, CDR1 is SGHRS and CDR2 YFSETQ. The CDR3 sequence is 13 residues long. Trimming left V 4 bases short and J 0 bases short, with 7 bases between. Written as DNA, the CDR3 is TGCGCCAGCAGCAGGACCCTGAACACTGAAGCTTTCTTT. Its translation: CASSRTLNTEAFF.

A remark on this clonotype: One end of the junction does not line up with germline, which may come from a read error. This chain connects TRBV20-1 to TRBJ2-1; D is tentatively TRBD1 or TRBD2 (5 bases each). The CDR3 is 15 residues long. Germline V gives CDR1 DFQATT, CDR2 SNEGSKA (reference sequence). Here the CDR3 DNA reads TGCAGTGCTGAGCAGATCAGGAGGACCGACAGTGAGCAGTCCTTC. Protein: CSAEQIRRTDSEQSF.

This clonotype was counted a single time. The chain has TRBV28 and TRBJ1-2, with D perhaps matching TRBD1 (6 bases). The CDR3 has 14 residues. CDR1 and CDR2 (germline): MDHEN, SYDVKM. Trimming took off 7 bases at V and 7 bases at J, with 19 bases between the two ends. DNA for the CDR3: TGTGCCAGCAAGATCGGGACATGGATTCGTGGCTACACCTTC. Its protein is CASKIGTWIRGYTF.

V gene TRBV11-2 combines with J gene TRBJ2-1; D is undetermined. Trimming cost V 5 bases and J 5 bases, with 4 bases left between them. The CDR3 has 11 residues. Per germline, CDR1 SGHAT and CDR2 FQNNGV. The CDR3 DNA follows: TGTGCCAGCAGCCACGACAATGAGCAGTTCTTC. Translation gives CASSHDNEQFF.

Worth noting for this clonotype: At one end the junction does not follow the germline gene, possibly because of a read error. This chain connects TRBV20-1 to TRBJ1-2; D uncertain. The CDR3 consists of 14 residues. Germline V gene data show CDR1 as DFQATT and CDR2 as SNEGSKA (reference sequence). CDR3 sequence reads: CNARNRGEIYGYTF. CDR3 coding DNA: TGCAATGCTAGAAATCGTGGGGAAATCTATGGCTACACCTTC.

Note on this clonotype: A clone one base away is much larger, so this may be a read error. The V and J genes are TRBV20-1 and TRBJ2-5; D not certain. CDR3 size: 13 residues. Germline assignment: CDR1 DFQATT and CDR2 SNEGSKA (reference sequence). As DNA, the CDR3 is TGCAGTCCGCCCGGACGGATCCAAGAGATCCAGTACTTC. It yields the protein CSPPGRIQEIQYF.

Regarding this clonotype: A much larger clone differs by one base, so this may be a read error. CDR3 protein: CASRVLRQGREKLFF. The CDR3 coding sequence is TGTGCCAGCAGAGTCCTTAGACAGGGGCGTGAAAAACTGTTTTTT. The chain carries TRBV6-5 and TRBJ1-4; 8 nucleotides align to TRBD1. The V gene's germline CDR1 is MNHEY and CDR2 SVGAGI. After removal of 6 bases from V and 7 bases from J, the junction contained 10 bases not matched to a gene. The CDR3 extends over 15 amino acids.

Worth noting for this clonotype: At one of its ends the junction is not consistent with the germline gene, which may arise from a read error. The gene calls are TRBV11-1 and TRBJ1-1, with D possibly matching TRBD1 (5 bases). This CDR3 is built from 15 residues. Per the germline V gene, CDR1 is SGHAT and CDR2 is FQDESV (reference sequence). The CDR3 loop is CASSSQTELNTKAFF. CDR3 coding DNA: TGTGCCAGCAGCTCCCAGACAGAACTGAACACTAAAGCTTTCTTT.

Notes on this clonotype: A junction end diverges from the germline sequence, so it may reflect a read error. This chain joins TRBV29-1 and TRBJ1-5; a weak D match, TRBD1 (5 bases). This CDR3 region has 15 residues. Looked up from germline, CDR1 is SQVTM and CDR2 is ANQGSEA. The CDR3 coding sequence is TGCAGCGTTGCTAAGAGCTCAGGGCCTAATCAGCCCCAACATTTT. Translation: CSVAKSSGPNQPQHF.

This clonotype was counted only a few times. The chain links TRBV6-1 to TRBJ1-1; 7 bases agree with TRBD1. Germline CDR1 is MNHNS and CDR2 is SASEGT. The CDR3 extends over 15 amino acids. The V and J ends lost 1 base and 1 base, in that order; junction bases with no gene match: 3. CDR3 loop: CASSEGGGRNTEAFF. Written as DNA, the CDR3 is TGTGCCAGCAGTGAAGGAGGGGGCCGGAACACTGAAGCTTTCTTT.

About this clonotype: At one of its ends the junction is not consistent with the germline gene, which may arise from a read error. V gene TRBV11-2 combines with J gene TRBJ2-1; possible D gene TRBD2, 5 bases. Germline CDR1 and CDR2: SGHAT and FQNNGV. The CDR3 loop spans 14 amino acids. CDR3 protein: CDSSLGLAQETQFF. DNA for the CDR3: TGTGACAGCAGCTTAGGGCTAGCCCAAGAGACCCAGTTCTTC. Full variable domain (outside the CDR3, taken from reference TRBV11-2 and TRBJ2-1): EAGVAQSPRYKIIEKRQSVAFWCNPISGHATLYWYQQILGQGPKLLIQFQNNGVVDDSQLPKDRFSAERLKGVDSTLKIQPAKLEDSAVYLCDSSLGLAQETQFFGPGTRLTVL.

The CDR3 nucleotides read TGTGCCAGCAGCTTAATGCCTAGGAGGGATACGCAGTATTTT. Encoded protein: CASSLMPRRDTQYF. This chain connects TRBV7-2 to TRBJ2-3; possibly TRBD2 for D (5 bases). The germline CDR1 and CDR2 sequences are SGHTA and FQGNSA. The CDR3 runs to 14 residues. V lost 2 bases and J lost 6, with 12 bases in between.